Listed here is a single T cell receptor (beta chain). Losses at the gene ends were 3 bases for V and 14 bases for J; bases not matched to a gene: 2. The CDR3 is 11 residues long. Germline values: CDR1 LGHDT, CDR2 YNNKEL (reference sequence). This record comes from a study of blood T cell repertoires in COVID-19. Enrolled during active infection, Seattle patients were then followed longitudinally. In the original processing: Amplified reference gene primers provided the basis for estimating nucleated cell counts. Sequenced by immunoSEQ multiplex PCR; TCRdb stores in-frame clones only, minus some. Clone size and the V and J calls come from that table; the DNA yielded D and trimming. The sample shows under 100,000 clones, about 89% of them seen only once.

The genes are TRBV3-1 (or the pseudogene TRBV3-2) and TRBJ2-1, with TRBD2 matching 9 bases. The receptor's source is a man aged 55-75 years with COVID-19, enrolled during active disease. Sequencing was carried out using peripheral blood. The CDR3 loop is CASSHSGSEFF. The CDR3 bases are TGTGCCAGCAGCCATAGCGGGAGTGAGTTCTTC.